Each of the 14 T cell receptor beta chains below was sequenced from the same sample in a study of CD8+ T cells in alopecia areata. cDNA reverse transcribed from extracted RNA served as the sequencing template. Clones were read by immunoSEQ multiplex PCR, and TCRdb kept only the in-frame ones, dropping some. The repertoire has about 110,000 clones, around 50% of them found once; the top ten carry more than 10%. Treatment: oral pan-JAK inhibitor, 5-10 mg twice daily. The material sequenced was CD8+ T cells sorted from blood, taken at week 24, from a patient treated with tofacitinib. The receptor source for this set is a human donor with alopecia areata.

V usage is TRBV7-2 and J usage is TRBJ1-3; no definite D call. V was shortened by 5 bases and J by 3 bases, with 17 bases between the two germline ends. The CDR3 runs to 16 residues. The germline V gene encodes CDR1 SGHTA and CDR2 FQGNSA. CDR3 amino acids: CASSTYGAGGGNTIYF. The CDR3 DNA reads TGTGCCAGCAGCACTTATGGTGCAGGCGGTGGAAACACCATATATTTT.

V is TRBV19 and J is TRBJ2-3, with 7 bases that match TRBD1. The CDR3 runs 15 residues. CDR1 and CDR2 (germline): LNHDA, SQIVND (reference sequence). V gave up 4 bases and J gave up 4 bases; unmatched junction bases: 8. The CDR3, as DNA: TGTGCCAGTAGTAGCCGACAGGGCCTCCCAGATACGCAGTATTTT. It codes for CASSSRQGLPDTQYF.

This clone was observed a few times. This rearrangement joins TRBV30 to TRBJ1-5; tentative D call: TRBD1 (5 bases). This CDR3 spans 11 amino acids. V lost 1 base, J lost 11 bases, and 9 bases lay in between. The germline V gene encodes CDR1 GTSNPN and CDR2 SVGIG (reference sequence). The CDR3 here is CAWSEGVTQHF. CDR3 nucleotide sequence: TGTGCCTGGAGTGAAGGGGTAACCCAGCATTTT.

Remarks on this clone: The same CDR3 is also encoded by other DNA sequences in this sample. V usage is TRBV30 and J usage is TRBJ2-2; the D is unclear. Trimming took 0 bases from V and 1 from J, leaving 6 bases between them. The CDR3 loop spans 14 amino acids. In germline, CDR1 is GTSNPN, CDR2 SVGIG (reference sequence). The CDR3 is CAWSVGLNTGELFF. CDR3 in DNA: TGTGCCTGGAGTGTAGGGCTGAACACCGGGGAGCTGTTTTTT.

This chain joins TRBV5-6 and TRBJ2-3, with 10 positions matching TRBD2. This CDR3 comprises 16 residues. Losses at the gene ends were 0 bases for V and 4 bases for J; bases not matched to a gene: 5. CDR1 is SGHDT and CDR2 is YYEEEE in the germline V gene. The CDR3 DNA reads as TGTGCCAGCAGCTTGGTGTCTAGCGGGGGACCAGATACGCAGTATTTT. Its protein product is CASSLVSSGGPDTQYF. Supplemented by reference TRBV5-6 and TRBJ2-3, the full variable domain reads DAGVTQSPTHLIKTRGQQVTLRCSPKSGHDTVSWYQQALGQGPQFIFQYYEEEERQRGNFPDRFSGHQFPNYSSELNVNALLLGDSALYLCASSLVSSGGPDTQYFGPGTRLTVL.

J is TRBJ2-1 and V is TRBV4-1, with 7 bases matching TRBD1. The CDR3 covers 17 residues. V shed 0 bases and J 4 bases; nucleotides not matched to a gene: 9. Germline-derived CDR1 and CDR2 are MGHRA and YSYEKL. DNA for the CDR3: TGCGCCAGCAGCCAAGATTGGGTGACAGGGAGTTACAATGAGCAGTTCTTC. As protein: CASSQDWVTGSYNEQFF.

Comments on this clone: At one of its ends the junction is not consistent with the germline gene, which may arise from a read error. J is TRBJ1-4 and V is TRBV4-1; D gene ambiguous. The length of the CDR3 is 14 residues. CDR1 is MGHRA and CDR2 is YSYEKL in the germline V gene. CDR3 amino acids: CASSPGGENEKLFF. The CDR3 DNA reads as TGTGCCAGCAGCCCGGGCGGAGAGAATGAAAAACTGTTTTTT.

The genes are TRBV7-9 and TRBJ2-1, with D hard to call. CDR3 length equals 13 residues. V dropped 4 bases and J dropped 3 bases, with 7 bases sitting between them. Germline V gene data show CDR1 as SEHNR and CDR2 as FQNEAQ (reference sequence). CDR3 sequence (DNA): TGTGCCAGCAGCTCCACGAGCTACAATGAGCAGTTCTTC. Amino acids: CASSSTSYNEQFF.

The chain combines TRBV7-8 with TRBJ2-6; D may be TRBD1 (6 bases). The V gene's germline CDR1 is SGHVS and CDR2 FQNEAQ. Trimming took off 9 bases at V and 0 bases at J, with 18 bases between the two ends. The CDR3 consists of 17 residues. The CDR3 sequence: CASSRDGQSSGANVLTF. CDR3 DNA: TGTGCCAGTTCTAGAGATGGACAGAGCTCTGGGGCCAACGTCCTGACTTTC. The full variable domain, in which reference TRBV7-8 and TRBJ2-6 provide the parts outside the CDR3, is GAGVSQSPRYKVAKRGQDVALRCDPISGHVSLFWYQQALGQGPEFLTYFQNEAQLDKSGLPSDRFFAERPEGSVSTLKIQRTQQEDSAVYLCASSRDGQSSGANVLTFGAGSRLTVL.

The sample holds a few counts of this clone. V gene TRBV7-8 combines with J gene TRBJ2-7; a weak D match, TRBD2 (6 bases). V dropped 2 bases and J dropped 9 bases, with 8 bases sitting between them. The CDR3 totals 11 residues. Germline assignment: CDR1 SGHVS and CDR2 FQNEAQ. The CDR3 region is CASSLMEGQYF. The CDR3 DNA sequence: TGTGCCAGCAGCTTAATGGAGGGGCAGTACTTC.

The J gene is TRBJ1-1, the V gene TRBV6-6; D unclear. The germline V gene encodes CDR1 MNHNY and CDR2 SVGAGI (reference sequence). This CDR3 has 13 residues. V was shortened by 6 bases and J by 3 bases, with 11 bases between the two germline ends. The CDR3 sequence: CASRDELYTEAFF. The CDR3 region has the DNA TGTGCCAGCAGGGATGAGTTGTACACTGAAGCTTTCTTT.

Ten or more counts support this clone. The genes are TRBV7-3 and TRBJ1-1, with D possibly matching TRBD1 (5 bases). The length of the CDR3 is 14 residues. V was shortened by 5 bases and J by 4 bases, with 14 bases between the two germline ends. Germline lookup yields CDR1 SGHTA and CDR2 FQGTGA. Here the CDR3 DNA reads TGTGCCAGCAGCGTGGGACTAATGGGCACTGAAGCTTTCTTT. Residues: CASSVGLMGTEAFF.

The chain uses TRBV19 and TRBJ2-1, with D unclear. Germline values: CDR1 LNHDA, CDR2 SQIVND (reference sequence). The CDR3 runs 15 residues. V gave up 5 bases and J gave up 0 bases, with 11 bases separating them. The CDR3 DNA follows: TGTGCCAGTAGTCCAGATCTAAGCTCCTACAATGAGCAGTTCTTC. It is translated as CASSPDLSSYNEQFF.

The genes are TRBV25-1 and TRBJ2-3; 12 nucleotides agree with TRBD2. V lost 1 base, J lost 0 bases, and 5 bases stayed unmatched. Per germline, CDR1 MGHDK and CDR2 SYGVNS. There are 18 residues in the CDR3. CDR3 coding DNA: TGTGCCAGCAGTGAATCACTAGCGGGGGGCGCTAGCACAGATACGCAGTATTTT. This sequence encodes CASSESLAGGASTDTQYF.